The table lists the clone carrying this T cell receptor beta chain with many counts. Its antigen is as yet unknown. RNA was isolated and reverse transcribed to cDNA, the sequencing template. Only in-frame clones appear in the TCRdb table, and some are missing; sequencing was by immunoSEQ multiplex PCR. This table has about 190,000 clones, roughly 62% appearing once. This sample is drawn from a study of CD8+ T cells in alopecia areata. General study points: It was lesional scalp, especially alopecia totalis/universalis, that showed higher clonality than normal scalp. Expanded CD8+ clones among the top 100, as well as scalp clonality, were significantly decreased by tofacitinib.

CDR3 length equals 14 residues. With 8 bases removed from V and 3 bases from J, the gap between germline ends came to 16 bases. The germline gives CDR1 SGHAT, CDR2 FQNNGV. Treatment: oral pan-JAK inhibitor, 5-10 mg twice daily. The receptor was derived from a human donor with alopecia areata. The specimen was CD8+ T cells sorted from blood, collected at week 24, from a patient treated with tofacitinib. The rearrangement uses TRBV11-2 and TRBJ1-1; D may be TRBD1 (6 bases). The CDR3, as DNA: TGTGCCAGCGCCCCGGGGGGGCGCGACACTGAAGCTTTCTTT. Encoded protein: CASAPGGRDTEAFF.